The sequence of this T cell receptor (beta chain) was determined in a study of blood T cell repertoires in COVID-19. Sequenced by immunoSEQ multiplex PCR; TCRdb stores in-frame clones only, minus some. The data show 300,000 to 400,000 clones, about 89% seen once. Germline V lookup: CDR1 SGHRS, CDR2 YFSETQ. V gave up 4 bases and J gave up 4 bases; unmatched junction bases: 12. CDR3 length: 16 amino acids. This chain connects TRBV5-1 to TRBJ1-1, with 8 bases aligning to TRBD1. Material: PBMCs or T cells enriched from blood (not recorded which). This sequence was found in a man aged 55 to 70 who had recovered from COVID-19. The CDR3 loop is CASSQRQGRLATEAFF. The CDR3 DNA follows: TGCGCCAGCAGCCAACGACAGGGGAGGTTGGCCACTGAAGCTTTCTTT.